One sample yielded the 16 T cell receptor beta chains listed below, sequenced in a study of regulatory T cells in long-lasting Graves disease. Specified time point: newly diagnosed GD, antithyroid drugs for less than 3 months. RNA extracted from PBMCs served as the sequencing template. Both iRepertoire HTBI primers and Arm-PCR of CDR3 regions were used to build the TCR beta libraries. TCRdb recomputed calls from the multiplex PCR reads with MiXCR, one row per CDR3 protein. The table shows about 560,000 distinct CDR3 sequences, with more than 15% occurring only once. Separately, the same data were catalogued under a study of T cells in Graves' hyperthyroidism and ophthalmopathy.

This sample comprised peripheral blood mononuclear cells (PBMCs), obtained at new diagnosis, from a patient treated with antithyroid drugs. These receptors were collected from a man between 18 and 35 years old with Graves disease.

This clonotype appeared many times. This chain joins TRBV7-2 and TRBJ2-3, with 13 bases that match TRBD2. The V gene's germline CDR1 is SGHTA and CDR2 FQGNSA. This CDR3 contains 17 residues. Trimming removed 5 bases from V and 6 bases from J; junction bases left unmatched: 11. CDR3 loop: CASSQTGLAGVMDTQYF. In DNA, the CDR3 is TGTGCCAGCAGCCAGACCGGACTAGCGGGAGTTATGGATACGCAGTATTTT.

This chain uses TRBV6-1 with TRBJ2-1, with 8 bases fitting TRBD1. Trimming at V came to 6 bases and at J to 4 bases, leaving 8 bases not matched to a gene. This CDR3 is built from 15 residues. Germline V CDR1 and CDR2: MNHNS, SASEGT. The DNA of the CDR3 is TGTGCCAGCAGCCAAGCAGGGGGCGCGTACAATGAGCAGTTCTTC. Translation gives CASSQAGGAYNEQFF.

J is TRBJ2-7 and V is TRBV6-1; D is unclear. Deletions cut 7 bases from V and 1 base from J, with 14 bases between. The CDR3 sequence is 14 residues long. The germline gives CDR1 MNHNS, CDR2 SASEGT. CDR3 amino acids: CASTDVGLSYEQYF. The DNA for the CDR3 is TGTGCCAGCACCGACGTAGGATTGTCCTACGAGCAGTACTTC.

This clonotype was seen at least ten times. The rearrangement links TRBV20-1 to TRBJ2-1, with 14 bases matching TRBD2. V was pared by 1 base and J by 8 bases, with 10 bases of the junction left unmatched. The V gene's germline CDR1 is DFQATT and CDR2 SNEGSKA (reference sequence). The CDR3 covers 17 residues. The CDR3 DNA follows: TGCAGTGCTAGAGCAATCGGGACTAGCGGGAGTAGGTATGAGCAGTTCTTC. Encoded protein: CSARAIGTSGSRYEQFF.

This clonotype came up many times. The chain joins TRBV12-3 or TRBV12-4 to TRBJ2-7; 8 bases are shared with TRBD1. V shed 3 bases and J 2 bases; nucleotides not matched to a gene: 3. The CDR3 covers 14 residues. The CDR3 DNA reads TGTGCCAGCAGTTTCGGACAGGGCCCCTACGAGCAGTACTTC. Translation gives CASSFGQGPYEQYF.

This clonotype appeared many times. The DNA of the CDR3 is TGCAGTGCTAGGGAGGGGACAGACCTCAATCAGCCCCAGCATTTT. Protein product: CSAREGTDLNQPQHF. V is TRBV20-1 and J is TRBJ1-5; 7 nucleotides agree with TRBD1. Germline V gene lookup returns CDR1 DFQATT and CDR2 SNEGSKA (reference sequence). The V and J ends lost 3 bases and 3 bases, in that order; junction bases with no gene match: 8. The CDR3 is 15 amino acids.

Many counts were recorded for this clonotype. The chain recombines TRBV20-1 with TRBJ2-1; unclear D gene. Trimming pared 6 bases from V and 0 bases from J, leaving 12 bases between. Germline CDR1 reads DFQATT; CDR2 reads SNEGSKA (reference sequence). This CDR3 spans 14 amino acids. In DNA, the CDR3 is TGCAGTGCGGCGGCGGTAAGCTCCTACAATGAGCAGTTCTTC. The encoded protein is CSAAAVSSYNEQFF.

This clonotype was picked up many times. Germline and junction disagree at one end, which may indicate a read error. The genes are TRBV11-2 and TRBJ2-1; D not resolved. CDR1 SGHAT and CDR2 FQNNGV come from the germline V gene. This CDR3 spans 13 amino acids. The CDR3 protein is CASSLESFNEQFF. The CDR3, as DNA: TGTGCCAGCAGCTTAGAATCCTTCAATGAGCAGTTCTTC.

This clonotype was observed a handful of times. This rearrangement joins TRBV2 to TRBJ2-1; TRBD2 might be the D (5 bases). Germline assignment: CDR1 SNHLY and CDR2 FYNNEI. V dropped 2 bases and J dropped 2 bases, with 10 bases sitting between them. This CDR3 is 15 amino acids long. CDR3 nucleotide sequence: TGTGCCAGCAGTGAACTAGCCCCGCCCTACAATGAGCAGTTCTTC. Amino acid sequence: CASSELAPPYNEQFF.

The sample holds a few counts of this clonotype. The chain couples TRBV13 to TRBJ1-2, with D uncertain. The CDR3 runs to 15 residues. Germline V gene lookup returns CDR1 PRHDT and CDR2 FYEKMQ (reference sequence). V lost 2 bases, J lost 2 bases, and 12 bases lay in between. The CDR3, as DNA: TGTGCCAGCAGCTTAAATGGTATCCGGAACTATGGCTACACCTTC. This encodes CASSLNGIRNYGYTF.

This clonotype was recorded at least ten times. V gene TRBV6-2 or TRBV6-3 combines with J gene TRBJ2-7; no reliable D call. Between the trimmed V and J ends, which lost 8 bases and 0 bases, there was a span of 11 bases. Germline V lookup: CDR1 MNHEY, CDR2 SVGEGT. The CDR3 is 13 residues long. The CDR3 nucleotides are TGTGCCAGCGTGACACAAAGCTCCTACGAGCAGTACTTC. Translation gives CASVTQSSYEQYF.

In this sample, this clonotype turned up a few times. The CDR3 loop reads CAISPDGYQPQHF. The CDR3 DNA is TGTGCCATCAGCCCCGACGGTTATCAGCCCCAGCATTTT. The chain uses TRBV10-3 and TRBJ1-5; D unclear. The CDR3 sequence is 13 residues long. Looked up from germline, CDR1 is ENHRY and CDR2 is SYGVKD. V lost 6 bases and J 5 bases, leaving 11 bases between the germline ends.

This clonotype was counted a few times. The chain carries TRBV25-1 and TRBJ2-3; D not certain. Between the trimmed V and J ends, which lost 6 bases and 0 bases, there was a span of 10 bases. Germline CDR1 MGHDK, CDR2 SYGVNS. The CDR3 covers 14 residues. Written as DNA, the CDR3 is TGTGCCAGCAGCACCGCCGGGAGCACAGATACGCAGTATTTT. Residues: CASSTAGSTDTQYF.

Ten or more counts support this clonotype. CDR3 sequence: CSARTRAGGGFGDTQYF. CDR3 sequence (DNA): TGCAGTGCTAGAACGCGAGCGGGAGGGGGATTTGGGGATACGCAGTATTTT. This chain links TRBV20-1 with TRBJ2-3; 10 bases map to TRBD2. The ends lost 2 bases at V and 6 bases at J; junction bases unmatched: 14. CDR3 length equals 17 residues. Germline values: CDR1 DFQATT, CDR2 SNEGSKA (reference sequence).

This clonotype was picked up many times. The chain joins TRBV3-1 to TRBJ2-1; D is unresolved. Germline V gene lookup returns CDR1 LGHDT and CDR2 YNNKEL (reference sequence). V shed 0 bases and J shed 10 bases, with 10 bases lying between them. CDR3 size: 13 residues. The CDR3 here is CASSQDRRVEQFF. The CDR3 nucleotides read TGTGCCAGCAGCCAAGATCGACGGGTCGAGCAGTTCTTC.

This clonotype was counted only a few times. The chain joins TRBV27 to TRBJ1-6; the D is unclear. The CDR3 has 15 amino acids. CDR1 MNHEY and CDR2 SMNVEV come from the germline V gene (reference sequence). V gave up 8 bases and J gave up 7 bases, with 18 bases separating them. The CDR3 bases are TGTGCCAGCGCCTCGGGAGGGTTTTTAAATTCACCCCTCCACTTT. Protein sequence: CASASGGFLNSPLHF.